The rows below give T cell receptor beta chains drawn from one sample of a study of cytomegalovirus exposure and HLA in healthy donors. Libraries were prepared by immunoSEQ multiplex PCR; TCRdb keeps only in-frame clonotypes and omits some of them. The sample lists around 100,000 clones, around four fifths occurring once. The sequencing input was PBMCs. These receptor sequences come from a woman aged 40 to 50 in good health and CMV-seropositive. Both conserved end residues are part of each CDR3. The D gene is left open where the match is weak.

j_gene: TRBJ2-1; v_gene: TRBV4-2; d_gene: TRBD2; CDR3aa: CASSHKAGLAGINEQFF
j_gene: TRBJ2-1; v_gene: TRBV5-1; d_gene: TRBD2; CDR3aa: CASSLAREGEQFF
j_gene: TRBJ2-7; v_gene: TRBV2; d_gene: -; CDR3aa: CASSATYEQYF
j_gene: TRBJ1-5; v_gene: TRBV25-1; d_gene: TRBD1; CDR3aa: CASSAGTGTQPQHF
j_gene: TRBJ1-1; v_gene: TRBV6-5; d_gene: -; CDR3aa: CASREDGGEAFF
j_gene: TRBJ1-2; v_gene: TRBV5-4; d_gene: -; CDR3aa: CASNMGGLSYGYTF
j_gene: TRBJ1-5; v_gene: TRBV28; d_gene: TRBD1; CDR3aa: CASSPPGPGGEQPQHF
j_gene: TRBJ1-1; v_gene: TRBV30; d_gene: -; CDR3aa: CAWSVMNTEAFF
j_gene: TRBJ2-7; v_gene: TRBV7-6; d_gene: TRBD2; CDR3aa: CASSLVPAGFPYEQYF
j_gene: TRBJ1-2; v_gene: TRBV2; d_gene: TRBD1; CDR3aa: CASRWTGEGAGYTF
j_gene: TRBJ2-7; v_gene: TRBV7-6; d_gene: TRBD2; CDR3aa: CASSLATSLAGGYEQYF
j_gene: TRBJ2-3; v_gene: TRBV4-2; d_gene: TRBD2; CDR3aa: CASSQVGLAGTDTQYF
j_gene: TRBJ1-2; v_gene: TRBV6-1; d_gene: -; CDR3aa: CASRENDGGGYTF
j_gene: TRBJ1-1; v_gene: TRBV25-1; d_gene: TRBD1; CDR3aa: CASSERGPEAFF
j_gene: TRBJ1-1; v_gene: TRBV27; d_gene: -; CDR3aa: CASISILQGPQEAFF
j_gene: TRBJ2-1; v_gene: TRBV15; d_gene: -; CDR3aa: CATSRELHREQGEQFF
j_gene: TRBJ1-5; v_gene: TRBV5-1; d_gene: -; CDR3aa: CASSPFMGPNQPQHF
j_gene: TRBJ2-7; v_gene: TRBV10-3; d_gene: -; CDR3aa: CAISARGYEQYF
j_gene: TRBJ2-5; v_gene: TRBV19; d_gene: -; CDR3aa: CASSHSQETQYF
j_gene: TRBJ2-1; v_gene: TRBV7-9; d_gene: TRBD2; CDR3aa: CASSFGGRDPFYNEQFF
j_gene: TRBJ1-1; v_gene: TRBV27; d_gene: TRBD1; CDR3aa: CASSLYRGPNTEAFF
j_gene: TRBJ1-4; v_gene: TRBV7-6; d_gene: TRBD1; CDR3aa: CASSLVGQGEKLFF
j_gene: TRBJ2-2; v_gene: TRBV5-1; d_gene: TRBD2; CDR3aa: CASSELAGGPQGTGELFF
j_gene: TRBJ1-4; v_gene: TRBV6-4; d_gene: -; CDR3aa: CASSPSPGHPEKLFF
j_gene: TRBJ2-3; v_gene: TRBV7-2; d_gene: -; CDR3aa: CATPLDWGTDTQYF
j_gene: TRBJ1-3; v_gene: TRBV5-1; d_gene: -; CDR3aa: CASRAGAGMRNTIYF
j_gene: TRBJ2-6; v_gene: TRBV6-5; d_gene: -; CDR3aa: CASSPQATGANVLTF
j_gene: TRBJ1-6; v_gene: TRBV2; d_gene: TRBD1; CDR3aa: CASTRTGEESLHF
j_gene: TRBJ1-2; v_gene: TRBV13; d_gene: -; CDR3aa: CASSPLNTDRYTF
j_gene: -; v_gene: TRBV4-1; d_gene: -; CDR3aa: CASSRTPLAYEQYF
j_gene: TRBJ2-1; v_gene: TRBV28; d_gene: -; CDR3aa: CASSSRGPKYNEQFF
j_gene: TRBJ2-1; v_gene: TRBV5-1; d_gene: TRBD2; CDR3aa: CASSLAGTSGMNEQFF
j_gene: TRBJ2-5; v_gene: TRBV14; d_gene: -; CDR3aa: CASSQDQGGFQETQYF
j_gene: TRBJ2-3; v_gene: TRBV9; d_gene: -; CDR3aa: CASSVATGTDTQYF
j_gene: TRBJ1-4; v_gene: TRBV28; d_gene: -; CDR3aa: CASTQIITGLANEKLFF